This TCR beta chain was obtained from a study of blood T cell repertoires in COVID-19. For the study at large: The samples span acute and convalescent COVID-19 from the United States, Italy and Spain. Nucleic acid was either cDNA or gDNA, and it came from T cells, B-cell-depleted T cells, or PBMCs.

The CDR3 contains 15 residues. Germline V lookup: CDR1 MNHEY, CDR2 SVGAGI. Trimming pared 2 bases from V and 8 bases from J, leaving 15 bases between. Authors' processing steps: Nucleated cell number was recorded as an estimate derived from reference gene primer amplification. Profiled with immunoSEQ multiplex PCR; TCRdb holds only in-frame clones, not every one. For V, J and clone size, that table is used; D and trimming come from the DNA. The sample carries about 180,000 clones, approximately 85% recorded once. This clone was recorded once. The rearrangement uses TRBV6-5 and TRBJ2-2; D perhaps matches TRBD1 (6 bases). Sequencing was done on a sample of peripheral blood. The receptor comes from a man aged 60 to 75 with acute or convalescent COVID-19. CDR3 region: CASSYLNRVQGELFF. The CDR3, as DNA: TGTGCCAGCAGTTACCTAAACAGGGTCCAAGGGGAGCTGTTTTTT.